A single sample is the source of the 18 T cell receptor beta chains below, sequenced in a study of identical twins. TCRdb recomputed calls from the 5' RACE reads with MiXCR, one row per CDR3 protein. The data contain about 150,000 distinct CDR3 sequences, roughly 3.3% of them singletons. The sample was memory T cells sorted from blood. The source of these receptors is a young man in good health.

This clonotype was counted at least ten times. The rearrangement uses TRBV6-5 and TRBJ2-3, with a possible D match to TRBD1 (6 bases). Germline V gives CDR1 MNHEY, CDR2 SVGAGI. The CDR3 consists of 13 residues. Trimming removed 4 bases at V and 4 bases at J, with 9 bases between. CDR3 bases: TGTGCCAGCAGTTTAGGACAGCCAGATACGCAGTATTTT. Translated, it gives CASSLGQPDTQYF.

This clonotype showed up many times. The chain couples TRBV6-5 to TRBJ2-3; perhaps TRBD1 as D (5 bases). Trimming removed 0 bases from V and 3 bases from J, with 7 bases in between. Germline values: CDR1 MNHEY, CDR2 SVGAGI. There are 14 residues in the CDR3. The CDR3 spells CASSYSYRTDTQYF. In nucleotides, the CDR3 is TGTGCCAGCAGTTACTCGTACAGGACAGATACGCAGTATTTT.

This clonotype was observed many times. The rearrangement joins TRBV27 to TRBJ2-3; 7 positions agree with TRBD1. Germline CDR1 and CDR2: MNHEY and SMNVEV (reference sequence). The V gene end was trimmed by 3 bases and the J gene end by 3 bases; junction bases not matched to a gene: 6. The CDR3 sequence is 15 residues long. This chain's CDR3 is CASSFSGGETDTQYF. CDR3 nucleotides: TGTGCCAGCAGTTTTTCAGGGGGTGAAACAGATACGCAGTATTTT.

For this clonotype: This clone may be a read error of a much larger clone one base away. The chain has TRBV21-1 and TRBJ2-7. TRBV21-1 is tagged as a pseudogene. This CDR3 region has 15 residues. CDR3 coding DNA: TGTGCCAGACCACAACAGATCCTCAGCTCCTACGAGCAGTACTTC. Translated, it gives CARPQQILSSYEQYF.

This clonotype was picked up many times. This chain links TRBV5-4 with TRBJ2-5; D possibly corresponds to TRBD1 (5 bases). V was cut by 0 bases and J by 3 bases, with 6 bases left in between. There are 13 residues in the CDR3. Looked up from germline, CDR1 is SGHNT and CDR2 is YYREEE (reference sequence). CDR3 sequence reads: CASSLAREETQYF. The DNA of the CDR3 is TGTGCCAGCAGCTTGGCCAGGGAAGAGACCCAGTACTTC.

This clonotype was picked up many times. The chain employs TRBV18 and TRBJ2-3; 11 nucleotides line up with TRBD2. This CDR3 region has 18 residues. The germline V gene has CDR1 KGHSH and CDR2 LQKENI. The ends lost 3 bases at V and 0 bases at J; junction bases unmatched: 8. CDR3 loop: CASSPLAGGPESTDTQYF. CDR3 DNA: TGTGCCAGCTCACCGCTAGCGGGAGGCCCCGAGAGCACAGATACGCAGTATTTT.

This clonotype was counted many times. The rearrangement uses TRBV7-2 and TRBJ2-1; 10 bases map to TRBD2. The CDR3 extends over 15 amino acids. In germline, CDR1 is SGHTA, CDR2 FQGNSA. The trim removed 7 bases at V and 9 bases at J, leaving 12 bases unmatched. This CDR3 reads CASTTSGIRKIEQFF. As DNA, the CDR3 is TGTGCCAGCACAACTAGCGGGATAAGGAAAATTGAGCAGTTCTTC.

This clonotype was seen ten or more times. The V call is TRBV5-8, the J call TRBJ2-2; TRBD2 matches at 12 bases. This CDR3 is built from 16 residues. Germline V gene sequence: CDR1 SGHTS, CDR2 YDEGEE. The J segment lost 1 base and the V segment lost 4 bases, leaving 2 bases of the junction unmatched. The CDR3 region is CASSPGLAGNTGELFF. CDR3 nucleotides: TGTGCCAGCAGCCCGGGACTAGCGGGGAACACCGGGGAGCTGTTTTTT.

The V and J genes are TRBV5-1 and TRBJ1-4; D perhaps matches TRBD1 (5 bases). This CDR3 has 15 amino acids. Germline V gene sequence: CDR1 SGHRS, CDR2 YFSETQ. Trimming removed 0 bases from V and 6 bases from J, with 12 bases in between. CDR3 nucleotides: TGCGCCAGCAGCTTGGCTGGACGGGGGGATGAAAAACTGTTTTTT. Amino acid sequence: CASSLAGRGDEKLFF.

The sample holds many counts of this clonotype. V and J are TRBV11-2 and TRBJ2-5, with D perhaps given as TRBD1 or TRBD2 (5 bases each). The CDR3 has 14 amino acids. V lost 0 bases, J lost 7 bases, and 12 bases lay in between. Germline V CDR1 and CDR2: SGHAT, FQNNGV. DNA for the CDR3: TGTGCCAGCAGCTTAGATCCACCTGGGGGGACCCAGTACTTC. Its translation: CASSLDPPGGTQYF.

The table lists this clonotype with many counts. The chain has TRBV5-1 and TRBJ2-7; unclear D gene. Germline lookup yields CDR1 SGHRS and CDR2 YFSETQ. Trimming took off 4 bases at V and 3 bases at J, with 5 bases between the two ends. This CDR3 has 11 residues. The chain's CDR3 is CASSKNYEQYF. CDR3 DNA: TGCGCCAGCAGCAAAAACTACGAGCAGTACTTC.

This clonotype came up once. This could be a read error, since a much larger clone is one nucleotide away. The conserved phenylalanine or tryptophan is not found at the CDR3 terminus, so this likely reflects a read error. This rearrangement joins TRBV18 to TRBJ2-7, with no clear D. Trimming cost V 0 bases and J 3 bases, with 6 bases left between them. CDR3 length equals 13 residues. In germline, CDR1 is KGHSH, CDR2 LQKENI. The CDR3 sequence is CASSPPFGYEQYI. The CDR3 DNA reads TGTGCCAGCTCACCACCGTTCGGCTACGAGCAGTACATC.

This clonotype has at least ten counts. This chain joins TRBV3-1 and TRBJ1-2; D ambiguous. The germline V gene has CDR1 LGHDT and CDR2 YNNKEL (reference sequence). This CDR3 is 11 amino acids long. V gave up 1 base and J gave up 7 bases, with 4 bases separating them. Written as DNA, the CDR3 is TGTGCCAGCAGCCAAGGGAGTGGCTACACCTTC. It encodes CASSQGSGYTF. Variable domain in full (rest from reference TRBV3-1 and TRBJ1-2): DTAVSQTPKYLVTQMGNDKSIKCEQNLGHDTMYWYKQDSKKFLKIMFSYNNKELIINETVPNRFSPKSPDKAHLNLHINSLELGDSAVYFCASSQGSGYTFGSGTRLTVV.

This clonotype was picked up many times. J is TRBJ2-7 and V is TRBV5-1; 7 nucleotides line up with TRBD2. Germline values: CDR1 SGHRS, CDR2 YFSETQ. With 4 bases clipped from V and 7 bases from J, the junction kept 20 bases outside the gene matches. This CDR3 is built from 17 residues. The CDR3 DNA follows: TGCGCCAGCAGCCCCGGACTAAGCGGGGCTGCCACGGGAGAGCAGTACTTC. It specifies CASSPGLSGAATGEQYF. Filled out from reference TRBV5-1 and TRBJ2-7, the complete variable domain reads KAGVTQTPRYLIKTRGQQVTLSCSPISGHRSVSWYQQTPGQGLQFLFEYFSETQRNKGNFPGRFSGRQFSNSRSEMNVSTLELGDSALYLCASSPGLSGAATGEQYFGPGTRLTVT.

The table lists this clonotype with many counts. The gene calls are TRBV24-1 and TRBJ2-2; D tentatively reads TRBD1 or TRBD2 (6 bases each). V lost 5 bases and J lost 0, with 12 bases in between. CDR1 and CDR2 from the germline V gene are KGHDR and SFDVKD. CDR3 length: 16 amino acids. The CDR3 sequence is CATSGPRGANTGELFF. For the CDR3, the DNA is TGTGCCACCAGTGGCCCAAGGGGGGCGAACACCGGGGAGCTGTTTTTT.

This clonotype has at least ten counts. V is TRBV20-1 and J is TRBJ2-5, with 7 bases aligning to TRBD2. Germline CDR1 reads DFQATT; CDR2 reads SNEGSKA (reference sequence). Trimming took 7 bases from V and 0 from J; bases not matched to a gene: 5. The CDR3 is 13 residues long. CDR3 loop: CSVQAGNQETQYF. CDR3 in DNA: TGCAGTGTACAAGCGGGGAACCAAGAGACCCAGTACTTC.

The chain combines TRBV30 with TRBJ1-1; D is ambiguous. Germline assignment: CDR1 GTSNPN and CDR2 SVGIG (reference sequence). The CDR3 totals 12 residues. V lost 2 bases and J lost 4, with 8 bases in between. CDR3 amino acids: CAWSSQATEAFF. CDR3 sequence (DNA): TGTGCCTGGAGTTCTCAGGCCACTGAAGCTTTCTTT.

Many counts were recorded for this clonotype. The chain couples TRBV20-1 to TRBJ2-3, with D possibly being TRBD1 or TRBD2 (6 bases each). Trimming left V 5 bases short and J 4 bases short, with 10 bases between. The CDR3 has 12 residues. The germline CDR1 and CDR2 sequences are DFQATT and SNEGSKA (reference sequence). The CDR3 sequence: CSALRGPDTQYF. CDR3 sequence (DNA): TGCAGTGCTCTCCGGGGGCCAGATACGCAGTATTTT.